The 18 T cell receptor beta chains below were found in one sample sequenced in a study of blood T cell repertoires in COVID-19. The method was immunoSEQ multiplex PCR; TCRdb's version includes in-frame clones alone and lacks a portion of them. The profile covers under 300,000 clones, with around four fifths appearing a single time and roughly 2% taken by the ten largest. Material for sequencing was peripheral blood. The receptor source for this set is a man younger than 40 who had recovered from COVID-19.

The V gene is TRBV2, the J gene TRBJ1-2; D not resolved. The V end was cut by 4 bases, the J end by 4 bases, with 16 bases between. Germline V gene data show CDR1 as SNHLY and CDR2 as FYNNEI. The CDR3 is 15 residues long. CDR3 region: CASSGAAVLVYGYTF. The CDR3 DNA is TGTGCCAGCAGTGGGGCAGCCGTTTTGGTCTATGGCTACACCTTC. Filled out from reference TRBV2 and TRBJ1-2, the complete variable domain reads EPEVTQTPSHQVTQMGQEVILRCVPISNHLYFYWYRQILGQKVEFLVSFYNNEISEKSEIFDDQFSVERPDGSNFTLKIRSTKLEDSAMYFCASSGAAVLVYGYTFGSGTRLTVV.

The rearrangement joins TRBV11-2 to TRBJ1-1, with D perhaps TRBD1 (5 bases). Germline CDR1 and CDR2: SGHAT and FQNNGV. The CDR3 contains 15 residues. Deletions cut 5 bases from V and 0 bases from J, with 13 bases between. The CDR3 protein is CASSPSGTMNTEAFF. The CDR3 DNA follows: TGTGCCAGCAGCCCAAGTGGGACTATGAACACTGAAGCTTTCTTT. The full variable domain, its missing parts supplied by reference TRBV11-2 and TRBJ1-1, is EAGVAQSPRYKIIEKRQSVAFWCNPISGHATLYWYQQILGQGPKLLIQFQNNGVVDDSQLPKDRFSAERLKGVDSTLKIQPAKLEDSAVYLCASSPSGTMNTEAFFGQGTRLTVV.

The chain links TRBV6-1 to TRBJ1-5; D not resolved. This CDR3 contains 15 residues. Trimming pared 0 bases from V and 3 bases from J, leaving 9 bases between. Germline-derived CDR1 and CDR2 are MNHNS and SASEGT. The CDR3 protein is CASSEALGANQPQHF. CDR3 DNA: TGTGCCAGCAGTGAAGCGCTTGGAGCCAATCAGCCCCAGCATTTT.

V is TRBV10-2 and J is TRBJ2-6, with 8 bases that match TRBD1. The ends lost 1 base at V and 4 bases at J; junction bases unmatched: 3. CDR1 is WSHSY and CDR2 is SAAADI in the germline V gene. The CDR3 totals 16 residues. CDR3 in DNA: TGCGCCAGCAGTGAGTTCAGGGGGCCAGGGGCCAACGTCCTGACTTTC. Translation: CASSEFRGPGANVLTF.

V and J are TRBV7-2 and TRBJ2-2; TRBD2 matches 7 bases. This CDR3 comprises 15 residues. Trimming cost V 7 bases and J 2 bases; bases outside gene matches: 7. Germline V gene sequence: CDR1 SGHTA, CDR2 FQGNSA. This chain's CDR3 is CASIKTSYNTGELFF. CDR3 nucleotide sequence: TGTGCCAGCATCAAGACTAGCTATAACACCGGGGAGCTGTTTTTT.

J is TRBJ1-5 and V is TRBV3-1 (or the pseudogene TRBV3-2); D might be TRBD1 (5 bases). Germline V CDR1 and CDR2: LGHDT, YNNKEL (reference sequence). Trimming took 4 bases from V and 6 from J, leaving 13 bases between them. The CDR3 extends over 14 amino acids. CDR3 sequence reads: CASSPGTMGQPQHF. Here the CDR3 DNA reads TGTGCCAGCAGCCCTGGGACTATGGGTCAGCCCCAGCATTTT.

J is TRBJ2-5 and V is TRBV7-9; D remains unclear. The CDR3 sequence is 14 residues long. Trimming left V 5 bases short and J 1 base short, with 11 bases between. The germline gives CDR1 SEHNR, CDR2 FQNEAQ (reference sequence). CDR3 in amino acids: CASSPSYLQETQYF. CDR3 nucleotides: TGTGCCAGCAGCCCGTCCTATCTCCAAGAGACCCAGTACTTC.

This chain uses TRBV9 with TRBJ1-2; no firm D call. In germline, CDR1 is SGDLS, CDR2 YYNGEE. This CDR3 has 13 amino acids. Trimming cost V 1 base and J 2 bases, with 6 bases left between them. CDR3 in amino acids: CASSVWQNYGYTF. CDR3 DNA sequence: TGTGCCAGCAGCGTATGGCAGAACTATGGCTACACCTTC.

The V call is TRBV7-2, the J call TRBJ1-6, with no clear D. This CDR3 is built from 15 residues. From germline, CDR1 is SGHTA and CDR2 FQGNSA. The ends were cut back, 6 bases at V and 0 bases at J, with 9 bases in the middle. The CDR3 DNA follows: TGTGCCAGCAGTCGACTGAGCTCCTATAATTCACCCCTCCACTTT. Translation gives CASSRLSSYNSPLHF.

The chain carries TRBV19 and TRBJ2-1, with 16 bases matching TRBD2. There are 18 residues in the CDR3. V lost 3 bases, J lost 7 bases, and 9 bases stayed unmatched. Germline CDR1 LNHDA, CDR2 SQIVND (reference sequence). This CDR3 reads CASSMGLAGGLRSNEQFF. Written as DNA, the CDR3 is TGTGCCAGTAGTATGGGACTAGCGGGGGGGCTAAGGTCGAATGAGCAGTTCTTC.

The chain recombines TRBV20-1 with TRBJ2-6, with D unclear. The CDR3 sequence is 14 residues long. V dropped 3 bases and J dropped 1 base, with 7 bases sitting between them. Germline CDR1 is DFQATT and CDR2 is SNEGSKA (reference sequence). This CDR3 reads CSASSGSGANVLTF. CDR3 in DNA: TGCAGTGCTAGTTCGGGTTCTGGGGCCAACGTCCTGACTTTC.

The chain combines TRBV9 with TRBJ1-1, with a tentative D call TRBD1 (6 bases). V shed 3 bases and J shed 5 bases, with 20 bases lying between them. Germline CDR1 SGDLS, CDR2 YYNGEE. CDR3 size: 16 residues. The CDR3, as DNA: TGTGCCAGCAGCGCCCCGATGGGCAGGGGTGGAACTGAAGCTTTCTTT. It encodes CASSAPMGRGGTEAFF.

As DNA, the CDR3 is TGTGCCATCAGTTACGGACCCGACCAGGGGCCCCAGCATTTT. Protein sequence: CAISYGPDQGPQHF. The rearrangement joins TRBV10-3 to TRBJ1-5, with a possible D match to TRBD1 (5 bases). V was shortened by 5 bases and J by 9 bases, with 17 bases between the two germline ends. This CDR3 comprises 14 residues. Germline V gives CDR1 ENHRY, CDR2 SYGVKD.

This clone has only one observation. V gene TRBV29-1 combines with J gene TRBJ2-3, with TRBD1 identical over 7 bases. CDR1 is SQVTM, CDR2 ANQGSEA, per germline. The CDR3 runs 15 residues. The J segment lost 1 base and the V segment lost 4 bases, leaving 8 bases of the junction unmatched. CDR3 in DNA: TGCAGCGTTGGCAGGGGGTTATTGGGCACAGATACGCAGTATTTT. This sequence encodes CSVGRGLLGTDTQYF.

This CDR3 reads CASSLSPSRGREDGYTF. The CDR3 DNA reads as TGTGCCAGCAGTTTATCCCCCAGCAGGGGGCGTGAGGATGGCTACACCTTC. The chain employs TRBV28 and TRBJ1-2; 8 nucleotides match TRBD1. The V gene's germline CDR1 is MDHEN and CDR2 SYDVKM. This CDR3 has 17 residues. The V segment lost 1 base and the J segment 6 bases; nucleotides outside the gene matches: 13.

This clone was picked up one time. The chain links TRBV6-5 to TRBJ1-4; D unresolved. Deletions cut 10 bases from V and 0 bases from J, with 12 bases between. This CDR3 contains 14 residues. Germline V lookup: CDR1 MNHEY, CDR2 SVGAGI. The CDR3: CATLISPTNEKLFF. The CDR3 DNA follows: TGTGCCACCCTGATAAGCCCAACTAATGAAAAACTGTTTTTT.

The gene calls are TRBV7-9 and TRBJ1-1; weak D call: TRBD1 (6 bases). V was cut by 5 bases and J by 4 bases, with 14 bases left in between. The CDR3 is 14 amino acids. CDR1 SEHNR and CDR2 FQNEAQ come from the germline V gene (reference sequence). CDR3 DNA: TGTGCCAGCAGCCCCCAGGCGGGGGCCACTGAAGCTTTCTTT. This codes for CASSPQAGATEAFF.

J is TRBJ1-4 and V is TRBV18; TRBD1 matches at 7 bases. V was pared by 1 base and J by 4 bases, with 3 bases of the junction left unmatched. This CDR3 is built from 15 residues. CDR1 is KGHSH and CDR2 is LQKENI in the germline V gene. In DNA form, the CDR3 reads TGTGCCAGCTCACCACTGCGGGACAGTAATGAAAAACTGTTTTTT. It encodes CASSPLRDSNEKLFF.